The sequence of this T cell receptor beta chain was determined in a study of T cell changes during pregnancy in multiple sclerosis (dated by TCRdb to between 2019 and 2020). About the study as a whole: The study looked at changes in the T cell repertoire across pregnancy in women with multiple sclerosis.

Receptor amplification or capture employed the immunoSEQ multiplex PCR assay. TCRdb provides this immuneACCESS table in a form limited to in-frame rearrangements. Some clones are lacking; in checked studies, under half of them reflect an unresolved V gene, and why the rest are absent is not known. The sample yields 90,000 to 100,000 clones; about 94% were counted once. Less than 2.5% of the sample is held by the ten biggest clonotypes. Of note for this clone: Its antigen specificity is not known. Base qualities are not provided; no much larger clone lies one nucleotide away.

CDR1 is given as MDHEN and CDR2 as SYDVKM, both from the germline V gene. There are 17 amino acids in the CDR3, from cysteine to phenylalanine inclusive. Only the CDR3 region is kept as DNA, spanning 51 bases read in frame from base 1. V is reduced by 5 bases and J by 2 bases, leaving a spacing of 22 bases between them. The chain is encoded by TRBV28 joined to TRBJ2-7; the D gene is perhaps TRBD1, on 5 matching bases. The receptor was derived from a female donor with multiple sclerosis, enrolled in a pregnancy study. The sequenced sample was peripheral blood, obtained in the third trimester of pregnancy. Here the CDR3 is given as CASSPVVSAGFTYEQYF. The nucleotide sequence reads as follows: TGTGCCAGCAGTCCCGTTGTTAGTGCAGGGTTCACCTACGAGCAGTACTTC.